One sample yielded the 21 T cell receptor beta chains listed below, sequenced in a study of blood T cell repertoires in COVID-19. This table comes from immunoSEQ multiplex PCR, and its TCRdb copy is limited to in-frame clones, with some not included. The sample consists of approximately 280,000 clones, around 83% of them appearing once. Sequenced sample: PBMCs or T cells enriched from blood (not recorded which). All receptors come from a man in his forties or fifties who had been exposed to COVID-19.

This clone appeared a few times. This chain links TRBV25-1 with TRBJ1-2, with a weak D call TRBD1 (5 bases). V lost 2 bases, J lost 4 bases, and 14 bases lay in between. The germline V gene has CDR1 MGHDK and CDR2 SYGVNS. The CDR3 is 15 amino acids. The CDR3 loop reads CASSEGRGGGYGYTF. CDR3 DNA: TGTGCCAGCAGTGAAGGGCGGGGCGGAGGCTATGGCTACACCTTC.

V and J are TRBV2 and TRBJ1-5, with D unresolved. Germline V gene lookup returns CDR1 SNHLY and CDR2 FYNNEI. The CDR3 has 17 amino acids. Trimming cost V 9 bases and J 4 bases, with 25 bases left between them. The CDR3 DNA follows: TGTGCCAGTCTACGCGACGCAGGCTCTTTAGCGAATCAGCCCCAGCATTTT. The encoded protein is CASLRDAGSLANQPQHF.

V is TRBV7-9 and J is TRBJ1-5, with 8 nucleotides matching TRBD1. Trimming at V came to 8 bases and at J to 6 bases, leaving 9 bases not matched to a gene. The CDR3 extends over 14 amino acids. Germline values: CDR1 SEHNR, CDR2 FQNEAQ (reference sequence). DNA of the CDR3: TGTGCCAGCTCCCCCGCAGGGGGCCCTCAGCCCCAGCATTTT. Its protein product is CASSPAGGPQPQHF.

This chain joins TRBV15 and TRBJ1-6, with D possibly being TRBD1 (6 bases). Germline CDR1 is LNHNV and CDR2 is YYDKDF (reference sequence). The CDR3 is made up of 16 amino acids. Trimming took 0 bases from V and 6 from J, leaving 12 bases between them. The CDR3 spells CATSRDQGQRNSPLHF. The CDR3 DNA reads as TGTGCCACCAGCAGAGATCAAGGACAGCGTAATTCACCCCTCCACTTT.

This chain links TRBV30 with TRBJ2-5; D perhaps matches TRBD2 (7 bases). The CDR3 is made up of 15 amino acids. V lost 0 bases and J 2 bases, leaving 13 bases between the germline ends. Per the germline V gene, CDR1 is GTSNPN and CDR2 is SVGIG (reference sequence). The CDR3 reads CAWSVRRGGQETQYF. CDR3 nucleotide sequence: TGTGCCTGGAGTGTAAGAAGGGGGGGTCAAGAGACCCAGTACTTC.

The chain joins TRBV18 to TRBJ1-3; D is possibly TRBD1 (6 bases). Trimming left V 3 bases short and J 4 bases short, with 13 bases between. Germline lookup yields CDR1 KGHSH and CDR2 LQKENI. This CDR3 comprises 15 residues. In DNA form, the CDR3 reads TGTGCCAGCTCACCCCGAGGGGGACAAGGAAACACCATATATTTT. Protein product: CASSPRGGQGNTIYF.

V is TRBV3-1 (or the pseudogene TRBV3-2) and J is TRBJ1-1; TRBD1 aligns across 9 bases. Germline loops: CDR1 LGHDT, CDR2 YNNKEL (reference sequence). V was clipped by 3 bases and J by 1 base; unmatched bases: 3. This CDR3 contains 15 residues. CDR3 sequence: CASSQGDRANTEAFF. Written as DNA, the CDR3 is TGTGCCAGCAGCCAGGGGGACAGGGCGAACACTGAAGCTTTCTTT.

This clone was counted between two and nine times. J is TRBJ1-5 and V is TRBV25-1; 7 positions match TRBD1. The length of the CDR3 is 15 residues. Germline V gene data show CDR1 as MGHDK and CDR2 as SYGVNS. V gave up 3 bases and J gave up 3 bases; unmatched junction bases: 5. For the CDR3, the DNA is TGTGCCAGCAGTGATGGACAGGCCAACAATCAGCCCCAGCATTTT. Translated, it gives CASSDGQANNQPQHF.

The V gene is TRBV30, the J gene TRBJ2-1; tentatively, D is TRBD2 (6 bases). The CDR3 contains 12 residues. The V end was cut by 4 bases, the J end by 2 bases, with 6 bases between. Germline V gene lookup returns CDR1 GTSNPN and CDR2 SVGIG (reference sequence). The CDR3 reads CAWTGAYNEQFF. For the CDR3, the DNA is TGTGCCTGGACGGGGGCCTACAATGAGCAGTTCTTC. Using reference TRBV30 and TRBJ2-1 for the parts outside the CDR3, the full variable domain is SQTIHQWPATLVQPVGSPLSLECTVEGTSNPNLYWYRQAAGRGLQLLFYSVGIGQISSEVPQNLSASRPQDRQFILSSKKLLLSDSGFYLCAWTGAYNEQFFGPGTRLTVL.

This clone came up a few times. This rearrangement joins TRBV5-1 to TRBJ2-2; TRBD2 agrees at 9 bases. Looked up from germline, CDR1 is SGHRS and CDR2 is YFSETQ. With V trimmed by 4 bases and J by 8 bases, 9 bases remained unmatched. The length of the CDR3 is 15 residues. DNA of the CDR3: TGCGCCAGCAGCCCACGGCTAGCGGGATTGGGGGAGCTGTTTTTT. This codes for CASSPRLAGLGELFF. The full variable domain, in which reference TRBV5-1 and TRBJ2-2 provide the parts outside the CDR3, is KAGVTQTPRYLIKTRGQQVTLSCSPISGHRSVSWYQQTPGQGLQFLFEYFSETQRNKGNFPGRFSGRQFSNSRSEMNVSTLELGDSALYLCASSPRLAGLGELFFGEGSRLTVL.

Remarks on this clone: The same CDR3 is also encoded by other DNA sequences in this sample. The CDR3 DNA is TGTGCCTGGGGGACAGGGCTGAACTATGGCTACACCTTC. Its protein is CAWGTGLNYGYTF. The gene calls are TRBV30 and TRBJ1-2, with 9 bases matching TRBD1. There are 13 residues in the CDR3. The germline gives CDR1 GTSNPN, CDR2 SVGIG (reference sequence). Unmatched junction bases numbered 3, after V lost 5 bases and J lost 2 bases.

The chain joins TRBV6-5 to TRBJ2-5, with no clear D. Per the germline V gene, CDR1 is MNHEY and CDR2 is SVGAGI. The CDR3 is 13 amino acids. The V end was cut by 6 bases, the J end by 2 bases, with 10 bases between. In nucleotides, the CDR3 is TGTGCCAGCAGACGGTTCCTACAAGAGACCCAGTACTTC. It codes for CASRRFLQETQYF.

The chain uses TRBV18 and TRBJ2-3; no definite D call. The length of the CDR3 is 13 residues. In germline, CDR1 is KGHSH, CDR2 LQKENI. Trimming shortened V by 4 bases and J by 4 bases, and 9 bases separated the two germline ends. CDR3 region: CASSRELSDTQYF. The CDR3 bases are TGTGCCAGCTCACGTGAGTTATCAGATACGCAGTATTTT.

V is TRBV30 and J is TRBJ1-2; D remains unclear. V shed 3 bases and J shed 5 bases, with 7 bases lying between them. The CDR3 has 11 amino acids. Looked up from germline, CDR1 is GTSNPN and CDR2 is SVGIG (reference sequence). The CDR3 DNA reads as TGTGCCTGGAGCGGAGAATATGGCTACACCTTC. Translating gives CAWSGEYGYTF.

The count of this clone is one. The CDR3 loop is CASSNSFLEAFF. CDR3 bases: TGTGCCAGCAGCAACTCCTTTCTTGAAGCTTTCTTT. The rearrangement uses TRBV11-3 and TRBJ1-1; no clear D gene. Trimming removed 5 bases at V and 7 bases at J, with 11 bases between. Germline V gives CDR1 SGHNT, CDR2 YENEEA. This CDR3 is built from 12 residues.

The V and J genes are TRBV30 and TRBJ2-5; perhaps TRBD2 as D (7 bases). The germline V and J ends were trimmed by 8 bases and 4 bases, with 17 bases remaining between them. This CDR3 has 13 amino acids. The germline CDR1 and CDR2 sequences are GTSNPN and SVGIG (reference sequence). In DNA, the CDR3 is TGTGCCGGCAGGGGCGGCGGGAGAGAGACCCAGTACTTC. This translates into CAGRGGGRETQYF. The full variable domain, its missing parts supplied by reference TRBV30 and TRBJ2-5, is SQTIHQWPATLVQPVGSPLSLECTVEGTSNPNLYWYRQAAGRGLQLLFYSVGIGQISSEVPQNLSASRPQDRQFILSSKKLLLSDSGFYLCAGRGGGRETQYFGPGTRLLVL.

The CDR3 DNA reads TGTGCCAGCAGCGACGACAGGTCTCCTGCGGGTACGCAGTATTTT. This sequence encodes CASSDDRSPAGTQYF. The V call is TRBV6-4, the J call TRBJ2-3; the D gene is possibly TRBD1 (6 bases). The CDR3 is made up of 15 amino acids. V was trimmed by 6 bases and J by 8 bases, leaving 21 bases between them. Germline CDR1 and CDR2: MRHNA and SNTAGT.

The CDR3: CASSLELGTYYEQYF. The CDR3 DNA reads as TGTGCCAGCAGCTTAGAACTAGGGACATACTACGAGCAGTACTTC. The V call is TRBV11-2, the J call TRBJ2-7, with a weak D call TRBD1 (6 bases). The germline V gene encodes CDR1 SGHAT and CDR2 FQNNGV. Between the trimmed V and J ends, which lost 0 bases and 3 bases, there was a span of 12 bases. This CDR3 has 15 residues.

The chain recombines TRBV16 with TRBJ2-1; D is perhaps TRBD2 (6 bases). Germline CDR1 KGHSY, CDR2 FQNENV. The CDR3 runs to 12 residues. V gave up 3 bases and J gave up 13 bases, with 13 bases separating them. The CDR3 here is CASSQGGRDQFF. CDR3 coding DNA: TGTGCCAGCAGCCAGGGTGGGCGGGACCAGTTCTTC.

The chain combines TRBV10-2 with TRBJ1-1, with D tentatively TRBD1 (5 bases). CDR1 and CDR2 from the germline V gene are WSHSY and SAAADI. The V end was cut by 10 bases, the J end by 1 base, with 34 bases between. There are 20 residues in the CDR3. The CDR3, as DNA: TGCGCCATCTCGAGGGGACCCGCGGAAGGGACCCGGCGGGAGAACACTGAAGCTTTCTTT. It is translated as CAISRGPAEGTRRENTEAFF.

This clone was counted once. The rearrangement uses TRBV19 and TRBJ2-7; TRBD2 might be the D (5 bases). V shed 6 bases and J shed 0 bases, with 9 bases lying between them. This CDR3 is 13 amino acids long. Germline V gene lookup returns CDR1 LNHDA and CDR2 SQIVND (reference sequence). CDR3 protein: CASRDSSSYEQYF. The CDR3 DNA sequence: TGTGCCAGTAGGGACTCGAGCTCCTACGAGCAGTACTTC. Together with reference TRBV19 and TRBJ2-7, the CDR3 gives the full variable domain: DGGITQSPKYLFRKEGQNVTLSCEQNLNHDAMYWYRQDPGQGLRLIYYSQIVNDFQKGDIAEGYSVSREKKESFPLTVTSAQKNPTAFYLCASRDSSSYEQYFGPGTRLTVT.